Listed below are T cell receptor beta chains from one sample, sequenced in a study of shared clonotypes between healthy human individuals. Assay: immunoSEQ multiplex PCR; the TCRdb copy retains only in-frame clones and omits some. Of roughly 2,000,000 clones detected, around 95% appear once; the ten largest clones hold around 1.8%. The sequenced sample was naive CD8+ T cells from PBMCs. These receptors were obtained from a man between 18 and 29 years old in good health. Some clones in this sample may be carry-over from other donors' samples. CDR3s include the opening cysteine and the closing phenylalanine or tryptophan. A D gene is named only where the DNA matches it firmly. Only some rows state a clone size, as once, few, many or a class for expanded clones.

d_gene: TRBD1; abundance: -; j_gene: TRBJ2-2; v_gene: TRBV10-3; CDR3aa: CATLPRDRGSIGELFF; CDR3nt: TGTGCCACCTTACCCCGGGACAGGGGGTCTATCGGGGAGCTGTTTTTT
d_gene: TRBD1; abundance: once; j_gene: TRBJ2-7; v_gene: TRBV5-5; CDR3aa: CASSSDRVYYEQYF; CDR3nt: TGTGCCAGCAGCTCCGACAGGGTATACTACGAGCAGTACTTC
d_gene: -; abundance: -; j_gene: TRBJ1-5; v_gene: TRBV15; CDR3aa: CATSRDRTAYSNQPQHF; CDR3nt: TGTGCCACCAGCAGAGATCGCACAGCCTATAGCAATCAGCCCCAGCATTTT
d_gene: -; abundance: -; j_gene: TRBJ1-3; v_gene: TRBV2; CDR3aa: CASSEVGTGSGNTIYF; CDR3nt: TGTGCCAGCAGTGAAGTAGGCACAGGGTCTGGAAACACCATATATTTT
d_gene: TRBD2; abundance: -; j_gene: TRBJ2-7; v_gene: TRBV11-2; CDR3aa: CASSARAGVRNEQYF; CDR3nt: TGTGCCAGCAGTGCTCGAGCGGGAGTAAGAAACGAGCAGTACTTC
d_gene: -; abundance: -; j_gene: TRBJ2-2; v_gene: TRBV7-9; CDR3aa: CASSLDQGSTGELFF; CDR3nt: TGTGCCAGCAGCTTAGACCAGGGATCCACCGGGGAGCTGTTTTTT
d_gene: -; abundance: -; j_gene: TRBJ2-7; v_gene: TRBV6-1; CDR3aa: CASSEAVRVKYEQYF; CDR3nt: TGTGCCAGCAGTGAAGCGGTCAGGGTTAAGTACGAGCAGTACTTC
d_gene: TRBD1; abundance: -; j_gene: TRBJ1-2; v_gene: TRBV4-2; CDR3aa: CASSQSSPGGLGYTF; CDR3nt: TGTGCCAGCAGCCAATCCTCCCCAGGGGGCCTGGGCTACACCTTC
d_gene: -; abundance: -; j_gene: TRBJ2-1; v_gene: TRBV27; CDR3aa: CASSLSGGSSYNEQFF; CDR3nt: TGTGCCAGCAGTTTATCAGGGGGTAGCTCCTACAATGAGCAGTTCTTC
d_gene: -; abundance: -; j_gene: TRBJ1-2; v_gene: TRBV29-1; CDR3aa: CSVEDPPGGYGYTF; CDR3nt: TGCAGCGTTGAAGATCCCCCGGGGGGCTATGGCTACACCTTC
d_gene: TRBD1; abundance: -; j_gene: TRBJ2-3; v_gene: TRBV7-8; CDR3aa: CASSIRTGAAGRRYTDTQYF; CDR3nt: TGTGCCAGCAGCATCAGGACAGGGGCTGCGGGGCGACGCTACACAGATACGCAGTATTTT
d_gene: TRBD2; abundance: -; j_gene: TRBJ2-2; v_gene: TRBV7-8; CDR3aa: CASSLLLAGMNTGELFF; CDR3nt: TGTGCCAGCAGCTTACTCCTAGCGGGAATGAACACCGGGGAGCTGTTTTTT
d_gene: TRBD1; abundance: -; j_gene: TRBJ1-6; v_gene: TRBV4-2; CDR3aa: CASSHGQGMESPLHF; CDR3nt: TGTGCCAGCAGCCACGGACAGGGGATGGAGTCACCCCTCCACTTT
d_gene: -; abundance: once; j_gene: TRBJ1-4; v_gene: TRBV28; CDR3aa: CASRMPLGEKLFF; CDR3nt: TGTGCCAGCAGGATGCCCTTGGGGGAAAAACTGTTTTTT
d_gene: TRBD1; abundance: -; j_gene: TRBJ2-5; v_gene: TRBV10-2; CDR3aa: CASSPGQGLGETQYF; CDR3nt: TGCGCCAGCAGCCCGGGACAGGGGCTTGGGGAGACCCAGTACTTC
d_gene: TRBD2; abundance: -; j_gene: TRBJ2-1; v_gene: TRBV7-9; CDR3aa: CASSGLGLAGGSVEQFF; CDR3nt: TGTGCCAGCAGCGGACTGGGACTAGCGGGAGGATCTGTCGAGCAGTTCTTC
d_gene: -; abundance: -; j_gene: TRBJ2-7; v_gene: TRBV28; CDR3aa: CASRSDSPYEQYF; CDR3nt: TGTGCCAGTAGATCGGACAGTCCCTACGAGCAGTACTTC
d_gene: TRBD2; abundance: -; j_gene: TRBJ2-2; v_gene: TRBV28; CDR3aa: CASSLGASGRNTGELFF; CDR3nt: TGTGCCAGCAGTTTAGGAGCTAGCGGGAGAAACACCGGGGAGCTGTTTTTT
d_gene: -; abundance: -; j_gene: TRBJ1-4; v_gene: TRBV11-2; CDR3aa: CASSLGTASYEKLFF; CDR3nt: TGTGCCAGCAGCTTAGGGACAGCTAGTTATGAAAAACTGTTTTTT
d_gene: -; abundance: -; j_gene: TRBJ2-1; v_gene: TRBV28; CDR3aa: CASVFSPREVQFF; CDR3nt: TGTGCCAGCGTCTTCTCACCGCGGGAAGTGCAGTTCTTC
d_gene: -; abundance: few; j_gene: TRBJ1-1; v_gene: TRBV7-9; CDR3aa: CASSLTDFGEAFF; CDR3nt: TGTGCCAGCAGCTTAACCGATTTTGGTGAAGCTTTCTTT
d_gene: -; abundance: -; j_gene: TRBJ1-1; v_gene: TRBV7-8; CDR3aa: CASSLDRGLNTEAFF; CDR3nt: TGTGCCAGCAGCTTAGATCGGGGGCTGAACACTGAAGCTTTCTTT
d_gene: -; abundance: -; j_gene: TRBJ1-2; v_gene: TRBV4-1; CDR3aa: CASSQDGTASYGYTF; CDR3nt: TGCGCCAGCAGCCAAGATGGGACCGCCTCCTATGGCTACACCTTC
d_gene: TRBD2; abundance: -; j_gene: TRBJ2-3; v_gene: TRBV28; CDR3aa: CASSFSVAGGLDTQYF; CDR3nt: TGTGCCAGCAGTTTTTCTGTAGCGGGAGGCCTAGATACGCAGTATTTT
d_gene: -; abundance: -; j_gene: TRBJ2-1; v_gene: TRBV9; CDR3aa: CASSVTSRDEQFF; CDR3nt: TGTGCCAGCAGCGTTACTAGCAGGGATGAGCAGTTCTTC
d_gene: -; abundance: -; j_gene: TRBJ1-3; v_gene: TRBV4-1; CDR3aa: CASSQDEGPFGNTIYF; CDR3nt: TGCGCCAGCAGCCAAGATGAAGGACCCTTTGGAAACACCATATATTTT
d_gene: -; abundance: -; j_gene: TRBJ2-4; v_gene: TRBV7-9; CDR3aa: CASSLGGIGIQYF; CDR3nt: TGTGCCAGCAGCTTAGGCGGAATAGGCATTCAGTACTTC
d_gene: TRBD1; abundance: -; j_gene: TRBJ2-7; v_gene: TRBV27; CDR3aa: CASSIQGDYEQYF; CDR3nt: TGTGCCAGCAGTATCCAGGGGGATTACGAGCAGTACTTC
d_gene: -; abundance: -; j_gene: TRBJ2-3; v_gene: TRBV7-9; CDR3aa: CASSLPDVADTQYF; CDR3nt: TGTGCCAGCAGCTTACCCGACGTGGCAGATACGCAGTATTTT
d_gene: -; abundance: -; j_gene: TRBJ2-7; v_gene: TRBV14; CDR3aa: CASSQGFSYEQYF; CDR3nt: TGTGCCAGCAGCCAAGGGTTTTCCTACGAGCAGTACTTC
d_gene: -; abundance: -; j_gene: TRBJ1-5; v_gene: TRBV28; CDR3aa: CASSLWRGGQPQHF; CDR3nt: TGTGCCAGCAGTTTATGGCGAGGAGGTCAGCCCCAGCATTTT
d_gene: -; abundance: once; j_gene: TRBJ2-1; v_gene: TRBV15; CDR3aa: CATSKRVSHNEQFF; CDR3nt: TGTGCCACCAGCAAAAGGGTCAGTCACAATGAGCAGTTCTTC
d_gene: TRBD2; abundance: -; j_gene: TRBJ2-7; v_gene: TRBV7-9; CDR3aa: CASSPLLAEKPYEQYF; CDR3nt: TGTGCCAGCAGCCCTCTACTAGCGGAGAAACCTTACGAGCAGTACTTC
d_gene: -; abundance: once; j_gene: TRBJ2-7; v_gene: TRBV28; CDR3aa: CASSPRTSRVPYEQYF; CDR3nt: TGTGCCAGCAGTCCGCGGACCAGCCGGGTTCCCTACGAGCAGTACTTC
d_gene: -; abundance: -; j_gene: TRBJ2-5; v_gene: TRBV9; CDR3aa: CASSAVAGFSETQYF; CDR3nt: TGTGCCAGCAGCGCCGTCGCGGGTTTCAGTGAGACCCAGTACTTC
d_gene: TRBD2; abundance: -; j_gene: TRBJ2-1; v_gene: TRBV7-3; CDR3aa: CASSLTSGRGNEQFF; CDR3nt: TGTGCCAGCAGCTTGACTAGCGGGAGGGGGAATGAGCAGTTCTTC
d_gene: -; abundance: -; j_gene: TRBJ1-1; v_gene: TRBV7-6; CDR3aa: CASSQRDTRRRSFAEAFF; CDR3nt: TGTGCCAGCAGCCAGCGGGACACCCGAAGGAGGTCGTTCGCTGAAGCTTTCTTT
d_gene: -; abundance: once; j_gene: TRBJ1-2; v_gene: TRBV29-1; CDR3aa: CSVAKGGDGYTF; CDR3nt: TGCAGCGTTGCTAAGGGGGGCGATGGCTACACCTTC
d_gene: -; abundance: -; j_gene: TRBJ2-4; v_gene: TRBV7-9; CDR3aa: CASSLVSDFGGKNIQYF; CDR3nt: TGTGCCAGCAGCTTAGTGTCCGATTTTGGTGGCAAAAACATTCAGTACTTC
d_gene: -; abundance: once; j_gene: TRBJ2-5; v_gene: TRBV7-6; CDR3aa: CASSRVKYQETQYF; CDR3nt: TGTGCCAGCAGCCGGGTGAAGTACCAAGAGACCCAGTACTTC
d_gene: -; abundance: few; j_gene: TRBJ2-6; v_gene: TRBV30; CDR3aa: CAWRGSGANVLTF; CDR3nt: TGTGCCTGGAGGGGCTCTGGGGCCAACGTCCTGACTTTC
d_gene: TRBD1; abundance: once; j_gene: TRBJ1-2; v_gene: TRBV5-6; CDR3aa: CASSPDRGRIRDYGYTF; CDR3nt: TGTGCCAGCAGCCCTGACAGGGGGCGTATACGGGACTATGGCTACACCTTC
d_gene: TRBD2; abundance: once; j_gene: TRBJ2-1; v_gene: TRBV2; CDR3aa: CASRGTSGGEQFF; CDR3nt: TGTGCCAGCAGAGGGACTAGCGGTGGTGAGCAGTTCTTC
d_gene: -; abundance: -; j_gene: TRBJ1-5; v_gene: TRBV19; CDR3aa: CASSTSPRWEGNNQPQHF; CDR3nt: TGTGCCAGTAGTACCTCACCCCGATGGGAGGGGAACAATCAGCCCCAGCATTTT
d_gene: -; abundance: -; j_gene: TRBJ2-3; v_gene: TRBV25-1; CDR3aa: CASSEWYGGTDTQYF; CDR3nt: TGTGCCAGCAGTGAATGGTATGGGGGGACAGATACGCAGTATTTT
d_gene: -; abundance: once; j_gene: TRBJ1-5; v_gene: TRBV6-5; CDR3aa: CASSHDSPNQPQHF; CDR3nt: TGTGCCAGCAGCCACGACAGCCCCAATCAGCCCCAGCATTTT
d_gene: TRBD1; abundance: -; j_gene: TRBJ1-1; v_gene: TRBV4-3; CDR3aa: CASRLTGAGEAFF; CDR3nt: TGCGCCAGCAGACTTACAGGGGCGGGTGAAGCTTTCTTT
d_gene: -; abundance: -; j_gene: TRBJ1-5; v_gene: TRBV27; CDR3aa: CATGLYGDQPQHF; CDR3nt: TGTGCCACCGGCCTTTATGGAGATCAGCCCCAGCATTTT
d_gene: TRBD1; abundance: -; j_gene: TRBJ1-2; v_gene: TRBV19; CDR3aa: CASSRDRTNYGYTF; CDR3nt: TGTGCCAGTAGCCGGGACAGAACTAACTATGGCTACACCTTC
d_gene: -; abundance: -; j_gene: TRBJ2-3; v_gene: TRBV4-1; CDR3aa: CASSQGTPVTSTDTQYF; CDR3nt: TGCGCCAGCAGCCAAGGTACGCCAGTCACTAGCACAGATACGCAGTATTTT
d_gene: -; abundance: -; j_gene: TRBJ2-3; v_gene: TRBV28; CDR3aa: CASSPPTGLAYTDTQYF; CDR3nt: TGTGCCAGCAGCCCCCCAACTGGGCTAGCATACACAGATACGCAGTATTTT
d_gene: -; abundance: -; j_gene: TRBJ2-2; v_gene: TRBV7-6; CDR3aa: CAIDQNTGELFF; CDR3nt: TGTGCCATCGACCAGAACACCGGGGAGCTGTTTTTT
d_gene: -; abundance: -; j_gene: TRBJ2-7; v_gene: TRBV28; CDR3aa: CASSLRGRTYEQYF; CDR3nt: TGTGCCAGCAGTTTAAGGGGACGGACCTACGAGCAGTACTTC
d_gene: -; abundance: -; j_gene: TRBJ2-5; v_gene: TRBV11-2; CDR3aa: CASSPTQRAQETQYF; CDR3nt: TGTGCCAGCAGCCCCACCCAGCGGGCCCAAGAGACCCAGTACTTC
d_gene: TRBD1; abundance: -; j_gene: TRBJ1-2; v_gene: TRBV2; CDR3aa: CASSLTGTAVIGYTF; CDR3nt: TGTGCCAGCAGTTTAACCGGGACAGCGGTTATAGGCTACACCTTC
d_gene: -; abundance: -; j_gene: TRBJ1-2; v_gene: TRBV4-3; CDR3aa: CASSKSTQGPFSHGYTF; CDR3nt: TGCGCCAGCAGCAAGTCAACCCAGGGCCCATTTTCTCATGGCTACACCTTC
d_gene: TRBD1; abundance: -; j_gene: TRBJ1-1; v_gene: TRBV27; CDR3aa: CASTPGGRGTEAFF; CDR3nt: TGTGCCAGCACCCCAGGGGGCAGGGGGACTGAAGCTTTCTTT